A selection of T cell receptor beta chains follows, all from one sample in a study of T-cell reconstitution after alpha-beta-depleted transplantation in children. TCRdb reanalysed the PCR reads using MiXCR and keeps one entry per CDR3 protein. The sample holds 600,000 to 700,000 distinct CDR3 sequences, roughly 17% seen once. The sequencing here drew on PBMCs from the stem cell graft donor, taken from the stem cell graft. These receptors all stem from a human donor who donated a stem cell graft to a child with acute myeloid leukemia. The CDR3 runs from the conserved cysteine through the conserved F or W. A D gene is named only where the DNA matches it firmly. Some rows have no size entry. The others give once, few or many, or a class for an expanded clone.

v_call,j_call,d_call,clone_size,cdr3_aa,cdr3_nt
TRBV6-5,TRBJ1-1,-,many,CASSPRWDVNTEAFF,TGTGCCAGCAGTCCCCGTTGGGACGTGAACACTGAAGCTTTCTTT
TRBV20-1,TRBJ2-1,-,many,CSSRHSGPLNEQFF,TGCAGTTCCAGACACTCGGGACCTCTCAATGAGCAGTTCTTC
TRBV7-6,TRBJ2-5,-,-,CASSLAPLGGGETQYF,TGTGCCAGCAGCTTAGCGCCCCTGGGGGGAGGAGAGACCCAGTACTTC
TRBV18,TRBJ1-2,-,-,CASSEGIDYGYTF,TGTGCCAGCAGTGAGGGGATTGACTATGGCTACACCTTC
TRBV12-3/TRBV12-4,TRBJ2-3,-,few,CASSLTAGTDTQYF,TGTGCCAGCAGCCTGACAGCGGGCACAGATACGCAGTATTTT
TRBV5-6,TRBJ2-1,-,-,CASSALQDNEQFF,TGTGCCAGCAGCGCCCTCCAGGACAATGAGCAGTTCTTC
TRBV20-1,TRBJ1-1,-,many,CSASPSVGTTEAFF,TGCAGTGCTAGCCCTTCGGTGGGGACGACTGAAGCTTTCTTT
TRBV4-3,TRBJ2-7,-,-,CASSQRLDTTLSYEQYF,TGCGCCAGCAGCCAAAGATTGGACACCACCCTCTCCTACGAGCAGTACTTC
TRBV7-2,TRBJ2-7,-,-,CASSSGPTFTYEQYF,TGTGCCAGCAGCTCGGGACCGACATTCACCTACGAGCAGTACTTC
TRBV12-3/TRBV12-4,TRBJ2-5,-,few,CASTVTGLETQYF,TGTGCCAGCACCGTTACGGGGCTAGAGACCCAGTACTTC
TRBV10-3,TRBJ2-7,-,many,CAISEYQLDEQYF,TGTGCCATCAGTGAGTATCAGTTGGACGAGCAGTACTTC
TRBV15,TRBJ2-5,-,many,CATSRGDRNGETQYF,TGTGCCACCAGCAGAGGCGACAGGAATGGCGAGACCCAGTACTTC
TRBV20-1,TRBJ2-4,TRBD2,-,CSADGTSGGLAKNIQYF,TGCAGTGCTGACGGGACTAGCGGGGGCCTAGCCAAAAACATTCAGTACTTC
TRBV15,TRBJ2-1,TRBD1,-,CATSTRGQGAVNEQFF,TGTGCCACCAGCACCCGGGGACAGGGGGCCGTAAATGAGCAGTTCTTC